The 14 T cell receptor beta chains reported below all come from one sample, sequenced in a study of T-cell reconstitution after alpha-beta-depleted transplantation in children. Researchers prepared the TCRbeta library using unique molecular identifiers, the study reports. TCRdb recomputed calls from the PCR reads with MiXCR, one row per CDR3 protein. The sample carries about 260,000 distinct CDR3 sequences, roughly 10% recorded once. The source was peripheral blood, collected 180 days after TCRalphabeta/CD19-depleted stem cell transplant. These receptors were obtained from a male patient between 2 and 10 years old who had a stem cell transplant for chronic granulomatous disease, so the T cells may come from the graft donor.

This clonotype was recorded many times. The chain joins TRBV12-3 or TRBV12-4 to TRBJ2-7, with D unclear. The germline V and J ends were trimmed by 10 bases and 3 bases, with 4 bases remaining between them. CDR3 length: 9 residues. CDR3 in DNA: TGTGCCAAGTACTACGAGCAGTACTTC. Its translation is CAKYYEQYF.

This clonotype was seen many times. This CDR3 reads CASSPLPTGASNQPQHF. CDR3 nucleotides: TGTGCCAGCTCACCACTCCCCACAGGGGCGAGCAATCAGCCCCAGCATTTT. This chain joins TRBV18 and TRBJ1-5; 7 bases map to TRBD1. This CDR3 has 17 residues. V lost 1 base, J lost 1 base, and 7 bases stayed unmatched. The germline CDR1 and CDR2 sequences are KGHSH and LQKENI.

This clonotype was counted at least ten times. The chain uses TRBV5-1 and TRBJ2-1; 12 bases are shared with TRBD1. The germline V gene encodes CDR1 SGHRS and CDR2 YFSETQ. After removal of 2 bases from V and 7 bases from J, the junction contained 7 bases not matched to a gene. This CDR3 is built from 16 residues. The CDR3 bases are TGCGCCAGCAGCTTCGGGGACAGGGGGCGAAAAAATGAGCAGTTCTTC. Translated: CASSFGDRGRKNEQFF.

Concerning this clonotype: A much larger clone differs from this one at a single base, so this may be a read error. In nucleotides, the CDR3 is TGCGCCAGCAGCCAAAGATGGCCAGGAGAGACCCAGTCCTTC. It translates to CASSQRWPGETQSF. The V and J genes are TRBV4-1 and TRBJ2-5; D gene uncertain. This CDR3 has 14 amino acids. The germline CDR1 and CDR2 sequences are MGHRA and YSYEKL.

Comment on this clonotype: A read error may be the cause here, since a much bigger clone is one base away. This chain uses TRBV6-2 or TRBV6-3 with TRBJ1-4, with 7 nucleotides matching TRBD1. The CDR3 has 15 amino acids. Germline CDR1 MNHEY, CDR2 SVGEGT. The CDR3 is CASRRTGTTNDKLFF. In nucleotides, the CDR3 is TGTGCCAGCAGGCGGACAGGAACAACTAATGACAAACTGTTTTTT.

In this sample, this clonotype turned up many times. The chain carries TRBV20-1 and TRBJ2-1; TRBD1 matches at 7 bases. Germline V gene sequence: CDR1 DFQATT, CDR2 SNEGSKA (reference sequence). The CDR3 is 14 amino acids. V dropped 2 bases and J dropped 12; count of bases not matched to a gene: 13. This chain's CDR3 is CSARQGQSPYGQFF. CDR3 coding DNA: TGCAGTGCTAGACAGGGACAGTCGCCGTACGGGCAGTTCTTC.

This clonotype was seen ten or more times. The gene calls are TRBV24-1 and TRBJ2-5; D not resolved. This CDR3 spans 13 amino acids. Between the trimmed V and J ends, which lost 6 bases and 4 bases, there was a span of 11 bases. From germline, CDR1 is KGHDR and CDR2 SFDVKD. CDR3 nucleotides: TGTGCCACCAGTCGAGATTGGGGAGAGACCCAGTACTTC. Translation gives CATSRDWGETQYF.

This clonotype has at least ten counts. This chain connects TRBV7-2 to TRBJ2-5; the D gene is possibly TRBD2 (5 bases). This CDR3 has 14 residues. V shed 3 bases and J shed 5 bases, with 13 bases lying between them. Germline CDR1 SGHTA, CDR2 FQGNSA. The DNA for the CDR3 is TGTGCCAGCAGCTTCAGTCCAGCGGCCGAGACCCAGTACTTC. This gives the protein CASSFSPAAETQYF.

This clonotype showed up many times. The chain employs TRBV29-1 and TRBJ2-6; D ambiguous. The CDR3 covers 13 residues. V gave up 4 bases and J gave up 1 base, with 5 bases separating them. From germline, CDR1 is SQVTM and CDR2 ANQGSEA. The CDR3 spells CSVVVSGANVLTF. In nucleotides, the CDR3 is TGCAGCGTTGTAGTATCTGGGGCCAACGTCCTGACTTTC.

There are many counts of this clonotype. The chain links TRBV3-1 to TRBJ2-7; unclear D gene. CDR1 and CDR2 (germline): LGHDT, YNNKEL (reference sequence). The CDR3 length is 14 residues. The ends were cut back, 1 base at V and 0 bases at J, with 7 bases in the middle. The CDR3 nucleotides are TGTGCCAGCAGCCAAGTTCCGGTCTCCTACGAGCAGTACTTC. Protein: CASSQVPVSYEQYF.

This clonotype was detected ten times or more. CDR3 sequence (DNA): TGCAGTGCTAGAGATGATGGGGGCGGGTTTGCCCATGGCTACACCTTC. Protein sequence: CSARDDGGGFAHGYTF. This sequence joins TRBV20-1 and TRBJ1-2; D possibly corresponds to TRBD1 (6 bases). In germline, CDR1 is DFQATT, CDR2 SNEGSKA (reference sequence). The germline V and J ends were trimmed by 0 bases and 6 bases, with 20 bases remaining between them. The CDR3 spans 16 residues.

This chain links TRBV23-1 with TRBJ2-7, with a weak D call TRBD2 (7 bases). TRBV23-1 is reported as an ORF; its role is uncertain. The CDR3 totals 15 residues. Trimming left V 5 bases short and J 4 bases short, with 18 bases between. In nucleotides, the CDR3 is TGCGCCAGCAGTTCCACCTGGGAGGGGGAGTACGAGCAGTACTTC. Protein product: CASSSTWEGEYEQYF.

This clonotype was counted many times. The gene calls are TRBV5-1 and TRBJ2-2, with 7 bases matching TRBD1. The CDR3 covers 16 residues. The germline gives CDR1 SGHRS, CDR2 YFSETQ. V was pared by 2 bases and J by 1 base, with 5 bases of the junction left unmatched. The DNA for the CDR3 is TGCGCCAGCAGCTTCTTGGGACAGAGGAACACCGGGGAGCTGTTTTTT. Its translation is CASSFLGQRNTGELFF.

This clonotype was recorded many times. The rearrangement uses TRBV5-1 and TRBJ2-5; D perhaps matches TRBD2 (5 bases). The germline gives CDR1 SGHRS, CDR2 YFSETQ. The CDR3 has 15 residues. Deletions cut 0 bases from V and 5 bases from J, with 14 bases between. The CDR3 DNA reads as TGCGCCAGCAGCTTGGGGAGCGGACCGAGGGAGACCCAGTACTTC. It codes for CASSLGSGPRETQYF. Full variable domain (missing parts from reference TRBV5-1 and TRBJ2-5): KAGVTQTPRYLIKTRGQQVTLSCSPISGHRSVSWYQQTPGQGLQFLFEYFSETQRNKGNFPGRFSGRQFSNSRSEMNVSTLELGDSALYLCASSLGSGPRETQYFGPGTRLLVL.